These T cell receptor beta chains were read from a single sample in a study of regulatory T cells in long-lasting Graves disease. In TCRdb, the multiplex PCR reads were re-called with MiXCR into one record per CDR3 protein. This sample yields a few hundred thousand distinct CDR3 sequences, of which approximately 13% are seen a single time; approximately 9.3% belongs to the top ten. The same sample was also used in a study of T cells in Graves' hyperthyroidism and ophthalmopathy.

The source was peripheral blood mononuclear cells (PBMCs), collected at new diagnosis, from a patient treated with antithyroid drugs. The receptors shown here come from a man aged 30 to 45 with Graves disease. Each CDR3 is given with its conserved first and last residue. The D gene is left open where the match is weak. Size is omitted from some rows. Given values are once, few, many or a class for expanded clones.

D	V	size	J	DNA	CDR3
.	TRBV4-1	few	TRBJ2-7	TGCGCCAGCAGCCAACCGGGACAAAATTACGAGCAGTACTTC	CASSQPGQNYEQYF
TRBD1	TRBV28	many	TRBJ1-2	TGTGCCAGCAGTTATGAGTACAGGGGGTCTGGTAACTATGGCTACACCTTC	CASSYEYRGSGNYGYTF
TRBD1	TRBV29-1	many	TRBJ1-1	TGCAGCGCCCCACGACAGGGGGGCACTGAAGCTTTCTTT	CSAPRQGGTEAFF
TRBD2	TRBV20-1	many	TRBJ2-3	TGCAGTGCTTTGTCTCGGGCTAGCGGAGGCACAGATACGCAGTATTTT	CSALSRASGGTDTQYF
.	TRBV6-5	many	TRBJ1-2	TGTGCCAGCAGTTCGAGGACGGGAAGGGGAGGCTACACCTTC	CASSSRTGRGGYTF
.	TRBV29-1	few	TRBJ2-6	TGCAGCGTTGAAGGGGGCAACGGGGCCAACGTCCTGACTTTC	CSVEGGNGANVLTF
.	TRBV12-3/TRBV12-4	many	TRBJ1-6	TGTGCCAGCAGTCTTGGGGGGCTTAATTCACCCCTCCACTTT	CASSLGGLNSPLHF
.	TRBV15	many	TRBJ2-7	TGTGCCACCAGCAGAGGGATTCAAAACTACGAGCAGTACTTC	CATSRGIQNYEQYF
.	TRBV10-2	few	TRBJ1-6	TGCGCCAGCCAACGGGACACTCATAATTCACCCCTCCACTTT	CASQRDTHNSPLHF
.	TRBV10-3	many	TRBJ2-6	TGTGCCTCCAAAGGGTCTGTCCCTGGGGCCAACGTCCTGACTTTC	CASKGSVPGANVLTF
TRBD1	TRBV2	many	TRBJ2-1	TGTGCCAGCCGCCGGACAGGGGGAAGGAATGAGCAGTTCTTC	CASRRTGGRNEQFF
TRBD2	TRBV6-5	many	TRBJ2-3	TGTGCCAGCAGTTCGTTAGCGGGAGGTTACCCAGATACGCAGTATTTT	CASSSLAGGYPDTQYF
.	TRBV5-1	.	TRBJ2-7	TGCGCCAGCAGCTTGGATGGGGACTACGAGCAGTACTTC	CASSLDGDYEQYF
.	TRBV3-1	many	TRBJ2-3	TGTGCCAGCAGCCCTCTATCGAGGACTAGCACAGATACGCAGTATTTT	CASSPLSRTSTDTQYF
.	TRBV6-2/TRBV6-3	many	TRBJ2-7	TGTGCCAGCAGTTACGAACAGCGAGGCGAGCAGTACTTC	CASSYEQRGEQYF
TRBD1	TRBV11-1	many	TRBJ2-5	TGTGCCAGCAGCGTCTCCGGGACAGGGTTAGAGACCCAGTACTTC	CASSVSGTGLETQYF
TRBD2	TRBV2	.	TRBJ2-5	TGTGCCAGCTGGGCCTTCGGGCAGGGGGTTAGCGGGAGTCCGAGAGAGACCCAGTACTTC	CASWAFGQGVSGSPRETQYF
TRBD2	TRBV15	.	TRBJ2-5	TGTGCCACCAGCGGGCGGGGGGAGACCCAGTACTTC	CATSGRGETQYF
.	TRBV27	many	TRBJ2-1	TGTGCCAGCAGGCTCTACCCCCGAGGTCGTGAGCAGTTCTTC	CASRLYPRGREQFF
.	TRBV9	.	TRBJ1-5	TGTGCCAGCAGCGTAGGCTTGGAGGACGGGCAGCCCCAGCATTTT	CASSVGLEDGQPQHF
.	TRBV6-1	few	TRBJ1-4	TGTGCCAGCAGTGAGAACCCGGCCCCTGAAAAACTGTTTTTT	CASSENPAPEKLFF
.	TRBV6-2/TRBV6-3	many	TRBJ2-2	TGTGCCAGCAGTTACTCGAAGCGTGGGGCCGGGGAGCTGTTTTTT	CASSYSKRGAGELFF
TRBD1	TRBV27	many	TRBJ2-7	TGTGCCAGCAGTGGACAGGGCCCCATACGGCCCTACGAGCAGTACTTC	CASSGQGPIRPYEQYF
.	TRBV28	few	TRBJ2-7	TGTGCCAGCAGTGGGGGATTAAGGCACTACGAGCAGTACTTC	CASSGGLRHYEQYF
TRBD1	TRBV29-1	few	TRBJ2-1	TGCAGCACCCGGACAGGGGGCATCGATGAGCAGTTCTTC	CSTRTGGIDEQFF
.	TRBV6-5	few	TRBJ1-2	TGTGCCAGCAGTTACGACATTTTTAACTATGGCTACACCTTC	CASSYDIFNYGYTF
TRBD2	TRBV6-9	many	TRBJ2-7	TGTGCCAGCAGTTACGGTGGTAGCGGGAGGGAGGTCTACGAGCAGTACTTC	CASSYGGSGREVYEQYF
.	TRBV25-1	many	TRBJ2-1	TGTGCCAGCCGAGAGAGACTCTACAATGAGCAGTTCTTC	CASRERLYNEQFF
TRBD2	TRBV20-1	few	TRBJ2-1	TGCAGTGCCGAACCGGGACTAGCGGACTTCTACAATGAGCGGTTCTTC	CSAEPGLADFYNERFF
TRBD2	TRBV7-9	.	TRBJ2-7	TGTGCCAGCGGAACCGGGACTAGCGGGTATAGGGATTCCTACGAGCAGTACTTC	CASGTGTSGYRDSYEQYF
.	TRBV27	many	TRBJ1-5	TGTGCCAGCAGTCCGAATAATCAGCCCCAGCATTTT	CASSPNNQPQHF
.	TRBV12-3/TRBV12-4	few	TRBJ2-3	TGTGCCAGCAGTTCCTTAACGGGAGTTGCTCGAACAGATACGCAGTATTTT	CASSSLTGVARTDTQYF
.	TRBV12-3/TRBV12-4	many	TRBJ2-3	TGTGCCAGCAGTAAAGGGGCTAGCACAGATACGCAGTATTTT	CASSKGASTDTQYF
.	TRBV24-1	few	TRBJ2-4	TGTGCCACCAGTGATCCCCGAGGAGCCAAAAACATTCAGTACTTC	CATSDPRGAKNIQYF
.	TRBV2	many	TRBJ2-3	TGTGCCAGCAGATCTAGCGAAGGGGGCTCGAGGCAGTATTTT	CASRSSEGGSRQYF
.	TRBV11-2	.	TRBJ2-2	TGTGCCAGCAGCCCGTGGACCGACCCGAACACCGGGGAGCTGTTTTTT	CASSPWTDPNTGELFF
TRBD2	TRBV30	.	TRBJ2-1	TGTGCCTGGAGTGGGACTAGCGGCCCCTCCTACAATGAGCAGTTCTTC	CAWSGTSGPSYNEQFF
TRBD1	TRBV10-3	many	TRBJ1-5	TGTGCCATCAGTGAGTCCTCGACCCAGGGGGGCAATCAGCCCCAGCATTTT	CAISESSTQGGNQPQHF
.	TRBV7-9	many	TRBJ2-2	TGTGCCAGCAGCCCCCACCCTAGCCGACAAATCACCGGGGAGCTGTTTTTT	CASSPHPSRQITGELFF
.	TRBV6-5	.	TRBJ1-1	TGTGCCAGCAGTTACTCGGGACTGAGAGGCTCGACTGAAGCTTTCTTT	CASSYSGLRGSTEAFF
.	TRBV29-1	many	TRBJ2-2	TGCAGCGTCGTTACTAACACCGGGGAGCTGTTTTTT	CSVVTNTGELFF
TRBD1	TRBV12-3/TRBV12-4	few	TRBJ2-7	TGTGCCAGCAGACCGGGACAGGGTTTCTACGAGCAGTACTTC	CASRPGQGFYEQYF
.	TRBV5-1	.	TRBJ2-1	TGCGCCAGCATCAAATCAGGGCAGTCCTACAATGAGCAGTTCTTC	CASIKSGQSYNEQFF
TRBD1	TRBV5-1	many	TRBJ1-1	TGCGCCAGCGGACAGGGCCCCATGAACACTGAAGCTTTCTTT	CASGQGPMNTEAFF
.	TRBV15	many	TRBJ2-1	TGTGCCACCAGCACGACCCTTAGGAGGGAGTATAGGGATGAGCAGTTCTTC	CATSTTLRREYRDEQFF
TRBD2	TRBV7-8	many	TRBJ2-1	TGTGCCAGCAGCTTAGCGTTCACTAGCGGAAGTTACAATGAGCAGTTCTTC	CASSLAFTSGSYNEQFF
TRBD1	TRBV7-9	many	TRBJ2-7	TGTGCCAGCAGCGCCGGGGACAGGGAATACGAGCAGTACTTC	CASSAGDREYEQYF
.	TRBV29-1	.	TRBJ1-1	TGCAGCGTTAAGCGAGGTGAGAGGACTGAAGCTTTCTTT	CSVKRGERTEAFF
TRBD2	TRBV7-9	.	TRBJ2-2	TGTGCCAGCACCCTGATTAGCGGGATCAACTCCGGGGAGCTGTTTTTT	CASTLISGINSGELFF
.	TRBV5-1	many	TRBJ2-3	TGCGCCAGCAGCTTGGCCTCCCCAGATACGCAGTATTTT	CASSLASPDTQYF
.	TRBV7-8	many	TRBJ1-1	TGTGCCAGCAGCTTCCGAACAGGGATGAACACTGAAGCTTTCTTT	CASSFRTGMNTEAFF
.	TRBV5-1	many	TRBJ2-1	TGCGCCAGCAGTCCTGGTTCCTCCTCCTACAATGAGCAGTTCTTC	CASSPGSSSYNEQFF
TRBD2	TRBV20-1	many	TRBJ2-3	TGCAGTGCTACTCCCGGGACTAGCGGGATCACAGATACGCAGTATTTT	CSATPGTSGITDTQYF
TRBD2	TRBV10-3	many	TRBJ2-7	TGTGCCATCAGCACGACTAGCGGGAGTTACGAGCAGTACTTC	CAISTTSGSYEQYF
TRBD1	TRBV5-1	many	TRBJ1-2	TGCGCCAGCAGCTTGGATTCCGGGACAGGGACTGGCTACACCTTC	CASSLDSGTGTGYTF